Presented here are 16 T cell receptor beta chains from one specimen sequenced in a study of T cells in Graves' hyperthyroidism and ophthalmopathy (dated by TCRdb to between 2018 and 2020). The library was built by means of multiplex PCR. Sequencing instrument: Illumina HiSeq 2000. The TCR beta CDR3 regions were amplified from the RNA transcripts. For the first round of RT-PCR on the TCR CDR3, the HTBI primer set was used together with the Qiagen OneStep RT-PCR kit. TCRdb handled the public reads itself, with Q25 trimming in fastp and clone calling in MiXCR, and kept productive beta chains. Each CDR3 protein gets just one entry, which takes the most common genes and DNA from the rows behind it. This sample holds 530,000 or so distinct CDR3 sequences; 15% to 20% were observed only once. The ten largest make up roughly a sixth of the sample. Input material: blood. The receptors stem from a woman aged 18 to 35 with Graves' ophthalmopathy.

There are many counts of this clonotype. This sequence joins TRBV24-1 and TRBJ1-1; no clear D. The V end was cut by 5 bases, the J end by 1 base, with 10 bases between. Germline V gene sequence: CDR1 KGHDR, CDR2 SFDVKD. The CDR3 loop spans 14 amino acids. The CDR3 loop is CATSVGGSNTEAFF. CDR3 sequence (DNA): TGTGCCACCAGTGTGGGAGGGTCGAACACTGAAGCTTTCTTT.

V usage is TRBV19 and J usage is TRBJ2-1; maybe TRBD2 (5 bases). This CDR3 comprises 15 residues. Trimming stripped 4 bases from V and 0 bases from J, with 10 bases between. Germline loops: CDR1 LNHDA, CDR2 SQIVND (reference sequence). The CDR3 DNA is TGTGCCAGTAGTACTAGCCATTTCTCCTACAATGAGCAGTTCTTC. Translation gives CASSTSHFSYNEQFF.

In its sample, this clonotype was seen many times. V and J are TRBV30 and TRBJ1-5, with a weak D call TRBD1 (6 bases). The CDR3 has 13 residues. Germline lookup yields CDR1 GTSNPN and CDR2 SVGIG (reference sequence). The germline V and J ends were trimmed by 0 bases and 5 bases, with 8 bases remaining between them. This chain's CDR3 is CAWSVEGDQPQHF. As DNA, the CDR3 is TGTGCCTGGAGTGTAGAGGGGGATCAGCCCCAGCATTTT.

In its sample, this clonotype was seen a few times. The chain joins TRBV20-1 to TRBJ2-1; 10 bases are shared with TRBD1. The CDR3 sequence is 14 residues long. CDR1 is DFQATT and CDR2 is SNEGSKA in the germline V gene (reference sequence). J gave up 7 bases and V 3 bases, and 6 bases lay outside the gene matches. The CDR3 loop reads CSASSDRGQNEQFF. For the CDR3, the DNA is TGCAGTGCTAGTTCCGACAGGGGGCAAAATGAGCAGTTCTTC.

Turning to this clonotype: This may be a read error, as it is one base from a much larger clone. The chain has TRBV28 and TRBJ1-5; 10 bases agree with TRBD1. The ends lost 7 bases at V and 0 bases at J; junction bases unmatched: 6. There are 16 residues in the CDR3. Germline V gene sequence: CDR1 MDHEN, CDR2 SYDVKM. This CDR3 is CASKLTGGNSNQPQHF. The CDR3 nucleotides are TGTGCCAGCAAGCTGACAGGGGGCAATAGCAATCAGCCCCAGCATTTT.

This clonotype occurred many times. This rearrangement joins TRBV30 to TRBJ2-3, with D tentatively TRBD2 (6 bases). Germline V gene lookup returns CDR1 GTSNPN and CDR2 SVGIG (reference sequence). This CDR3 is built from 12 residues. The CDR3 DNA follows: TGTGCTGGTAGCGGAGACACAGATACGCAGTATTTT. Amino acid sequence: CAGSGDTDTQYF.

In this sample, this clonotype turned up a few times. This CDR3 reads CASRTGGEYNEQFF. CDR3 nucleotides: TGTGCCAGCAGGACAGGGGGCGAGTACAATGAGCAGTTCTTC. V usage is TRBV25-1 and J usage is TRBJ2-1; 10 positions match TRBD1. Unmatched junction bases numbered 3, after V lost 6 bases and J lost 4 bases. Looked up from germline, CDR1 is MGHDK and CDR2 is SYGVNS. The length of the CDR3 is 14 residues.

The sample holds many counts of this clonotype. This chain joins TRBV10-3 and TRBJ2-1, with TRBD2 identical over 11 bases. The CDR3 has 16 amino acids. Germline V CDR1 and CDR2: ENHRY, SYGVKD. V gave up 6 bases and J gave up 6 bases; unmatched junction bases: 10. DNA for the CDR3: TGTGCCATCAGGGAATTTAGCGGGGGGGCCAGCAATGAGCAGTTCTTC. Its translation is CAIREFSGGASNEQFF.

There are many counts of this clonotype. CDR3 sequence (DNA): TGTGCCAGCAGTTTAGGATGGAGCAATCAGCCCCAGCATTTT. Protein product: CASSLGWSNQPQHF. The chain combines TRBV12-3 or TRBV12-4 with TRBJ1-5; D unclear. Trimming pared 1 base from V and 1 base from J, leaving 5 bases between. The CDR3 has 14 residues.

This clonotype was seen ten or more times. The V call is TRBV7-9, the J call TRBJ1-4; TRBD1 might be the D (5 bases). The CDR3 is 15 amino acids. The germline V and J ends were trimmed by 5 bases and 3 bases, with 13 bases remaining between them. Germline CDR1 and CDR2: SEHNR and FQNEAQ (reference sequence). CDR3 DNA: TGTGCCAGCAGCGGGCTGGGGGTAGCTAATGAAAAACTGTTTTTT. Protein product: CASSGLGVANEKLFF.

This clonotype was counted between two and nine times. V usage is TRBV5-5 and J usage is TRBJ2-6; the D is unclear. Trimming removed 2 bases at V and 0 bases at J, with 9 bases between. CDR1 and CDR2 from the germline V gene are SGHKS and YYEKEE (reference sequence). The CDR3 runs 16 residues. The CDR3, as DNA: TGTGCCAGCAGCTTCGGCATAAGCTCTGGGGCCAACGTCCTGACTTTC. It yields the protein CASSFGISSGANVLTF.

This clonotype was counted a few times. V gene TRBV7-3 combines with J gene TRBJ2-1, with 15 bases matching TRBD2. The CDR3 length is 19 residues. Germline CDR1 and CDR2: SGHTA and FQGTGA. V lost 5 bases and J lost 0; bases outside the gene matches: 8. The CDR3: CASSQPGLAGGGSYNEQFF. The DNA of the CDR3 is TGTGCCAGCAGCCAACCGGGACTAGCGGGAGGCGGCTCCTACAATGAGCAGTTCTTC.

The V call is TRBV6-6, the J call TRBJ1-2; weak D call: TRBD1 (5 bases). CDR1 is MNHNY and CDR2 is SVGAGI in the germline V gene (reference sequence). The CDR3 length is 15 residues. The V end was cut by 0 bases, the J end by 0 bases, with 8 bases between. CDR3 nucleotides: TGTGCCAGCAGTTACTCCGACAGCTCTAACTATGGCTACACCTTC. Its translation is CASSYSDSSNYGYTF.

This clonotype was counted ten times or more. The chain uses TRBV28 and TRBJ1-5; possible D gene TRBD1, 5 bases. Germline V lookup: CDR1 MDHEN, CDR2 SYDVKM. Trimming pared 3 bases from V and 5 bases from J, leaving 14 bases between. This CDR3 comprises 15 residues. CDR3 amino acids: CASSFGRQRDQPQHF. CDR3 in DNA: TGTGCCAGCAGTTTCGGGAGACAGAGGGATCAGCCCCAGCATTTT.

This clonotype was counted ten times or more. The chain carries TRBV18 and TRBJ1-1; a possible D gene is TRBD1 (6 bases). There are 17 residues in the CDR3. Trimming cost V 2 bases and J 2 bases, with 18 bases left between them. The germline CDR1 and CDR2 sequences are KGHSH and LQKENI. The CDR3 sequence: CASSPESTGQKNTEAFF. The DNA for the CDR3 is TGTGCCAGCTCACCAGAAAGTACGGGACAAAAAAACACTGAAGCTTTCTTT.

The chain uses TRBV7-2 and TRBJ1-5; D possibly corresponds to TRBD1 (5 bases). CDR1 is SGHTA and CDR2 is FQGNSA in the germline V gene. The CDR3 totals 14 residues. Trimming cost V 2 bases and J 3 bases, with 8 bases left between them. Here the CDR3 DNA reads TGTGCCAGCAGCTTACAGGGCGTCAATCAGCCCCAGCATTTT. It translates to CASSLQGVNQPQHF.